This T cell receptor beta chain was sequenced for a study of radiation and T cells in renal cell carcinoma. Whole-study context: Nephrectomy followed 15 Gy stereotactic body radiation by 4 weeks.

Time point specified: baseline pretreatment blood. Described treatment: 15 Gy SBRT to primary tumor, nephrectomy 4 weeks later. TCRdb's table, derived via immunoSEQ multiplex PCR, lists solely in-frame clones and lacks some. Of about 140,000 clones detected, approximately 82% appear once; the ten largest clones hold 20% to 25%. The CDR3 is 17 amino acids. With 2 bases removed from V and 5 bases from J, the gap between germline ends came to 20 bases. The germline CDR1 and CDR2 sequences are SGHNT and YYREEE (reference sequence). As to this clone: Its antigen is still unknown.

Study findings and constraints: Pretreatment tumor biopsies were lacking, so baseline clonotypes are unknown.

Sequencing used blood, obtained from a patient whose treatment included radiotherapy and nephrectomy. This sequence originates from a woman between 50 and 59 years old with renal cell carcinoma. The gene calls are TRBV5-4 and TRBJ2-1; TRBD1 is a possible D gene (6 bases). In DNA form, the CDR3 reads TGTGCCAGCAGCTTATCACAGGGTTTAATGGAGCACAATGAGCAGTTCTTC. Protein sequence: CASSLSQGLMEHNEQFF.